This T cell receptor beta chain was captured by sequencing in a study of cytomegalovirus exposure and HLA in healthy donors. The CDR3 spans 14 residues. Germline assignment: CDR1 SGDLS and CDR2 YYNGEE. Trimming removed 1 base from V and 5 bases from J, with 13 bases in between. Overall study results and limits: It was in a later analysis that TCR association rates were seen to vary by HLA locus, highest for DRB1 and lowest for HLA-C.

This clone was detected once. Its antigen remains unknown. This PCR relied on a set of 60 Vbeta primers and 13 Jbeta primers. Profiled with immunoSEQ multiplex PCR; TCRdb holds only in-frame clones, not every one. This sample has 100,000 to 150,000 clones, with about 81% found just once. Sequencing used PBMCs. The rearrangement links TRBV9 to TRBJ2-7; unclear D gene. The sequence was collected from a middle-aged woman in good health and CMV-seropositive. CDR3 nucleotides: TGTGCCAGCAGCGTATCTGCGAGCGCCCACGAGCAGTACTTC. Encoded protein: CASSVSASAHEQYF. Drawing the rest from reference TRBV9 and TRBJ2-7, the complete variable domain is DSGVTQTPKHLITATGQRVTLRCSPRSGDLSVYWYQQSLDQGLQFLIQYYNGEERAKGNILERFSAQQFPDLHSELNLSSLELGDSALYFCASSVSASAHEQYFGPGTRLTVT.